The entry below gives a single T cell receptor beta chain sequence along with its context. V gave up 5 bases and J gave up 4 bases; unmatched junction bases: 3. The CDR3 has 13 amino acids. Germline V gene sequence: CDR1 SGHVS, CDR2 FNYEAQ. The data stem from a study of radiation and T cells in renal cell carcinoma. This sample's time point: blood 4 weeks post-SBRT, at nephrectomy. The treatment is: 15 Gy SBRT to primary tumor, nephrectomy 4 weeks later. TCRdb's table, derived via immunoSEQ multiplex PCR, lists solely in-frame clones and lacks some. The sample has 150,000 to 200,000 clones, about 87% seen once.

The chain uses TRBV7-6 and TRBJ1-2; 8 bases line up with TRBD1. The clonotype was recovered from a woman aged 45-59 years with renal cell carcinoma. The sequencing used blood, collected from a patient whose treatment included radiotherapy and nephrectomy. The CDR3 protein is CASSTGQGYGYTF. The CDR3 DNA reads TGTGCCAGCAGCACCGGACAGGGCTATGGCTACACCTTC.